The sequence of this TCR beta chain was determined in a study of T cell repertoires in cytomegalovirus infection. Study observations and caveats: Across the ex vivo response, the dominant clonotypes were HLA-C-restricted CMV-specific TCR beta clonotypes. Based on cumulative public TCR beta family frequency, carriers of CMV plus the relevant HLA were identified.

TCRdb re-derived calls from the reads in MiXCR, one entry per CDR3 protein. The sample holds about 740,000 distinct CDR3 sequences, about a third seen once. Germline CDR1 is SGHNT and CDR2 is YENEEA. This CDR3 comprises 16 residues. The V and J ends lost 2 bases and 2 bases, in that order; junction bases with no gene match: 5. With respect to this clonotype: Its antigen is currently unknown.

The chain joins TRBV11-3 to TRBJ2-1; 8 bases are shared with TRBD1. Sequenced sample: PBMCs. The TCR was taken from a human donor in good health (CMV status not recorded). Some clones in this sample may be carry-over from other donors' samples. In DNA, the CDR3 is TGTGCCAGCAGCTTATTCGACAGGGGACCCTACAATGAGCAGTTCTTC. This gives the protein CASSLFDRGPYNEQFF.